The 9 T cell receptor beta chains below were found in one sample sequenced in a study of blood T cells in healthy people across ages (dated by TCRdb to about 2015). The receptor library was made with 5' RACE. Sequenced using an Illumina HiSeq 2500. A second PCR of about 6 to 11 cycles was performed with a sample-barcoded 5' primer and a J-beta primer mix. TCRdb reprocessing: public reads trimmed at Q25 with fastp, clones called with MiXCR, in-frame beta chains kept. Duplicate CDR3 protein sequences are folded into a single record with the most common DNA and genes. The sample table contains hundreds of thousands of distinct CDR3 sequences; only one count was recorded for about 53% of them. Roughly 34% of the sample lies in the top ten. Sequencing was carried out using blood. The receptors were gathered from a man between 60 and 75 years old in good health.

This clonotype is a singleton in its sample. The V call is TRBV6-6, the J call TRBJ2-1; possible D gene TRBD1, 6 bases. CDR1 and CDR2 (germline): MNHNY, SVGAGI (reference sequence). The CDR3 is 16 amino acids. Trimming left V 7 bases short and J 3 bases short, with 19 bases between. The CDR3 nucleotides read TGTGCCAGCACCGCAGGGGTCATGGGGAACTACAATGAGCAGTTCTTC. It specifies CASTAGVMGNYNEQFF.

The chain employs TRBV7-2 and TRBJ2-1; 7 bases fit TRBD2. J gave up 3 bases and V 0 bases, and 5 bases lay outside the gene matches. The CDR3 covers 16 residues. From germline, CDR1 is SGHTA and CDR2 FQGNSA. CDR3 DNA sequence: TGTGCCAGCAGCTTAGCGGGGGGGTATAACTACAATGAGCAGTTCTTC. It specifies CASSLAGGYNYNEQFF.

V gene TRBV4-3 combines with J gene TRBJ2-7; the match to TRBD1 covers 8 bases. V was pared by 3 bases and J by 3 bases, with 7 bases of the junction left unmatched. The CDR3 contains 15 residues. From germline, CDR1 is LGHNA and CDR2 YSLEER. CDR3 sequence: CASSQNTGGGYEQYF. CDR3 nucleotide sequence: TGCGCCAGCAGCCAGAACACAGGGGGTGGCTACGAGCAGTACTTC.

V gene TRBV7-2 combines with J gene TRBJ1-4, with D unresolved. The V end lost 4 bases, the J end lost 5 bases, and 14 bases lay between the germline ends. CDR3 length equals 15 residues. Per germline, CDR1 SGHTA and CDR2 FQGNSA. CDR3 loop: CASSYKRAWNEKLFF. The CDR3 DNA reads as TGTGCCAGCAGCTACAAACGAGCATGGAATGAAAAACTGTTTTTT.

The V gene is TRBV9, the J gene TRBJ2-2; 10 nucleotides match TRBD2. Germline trimming cut 4 bases from V and 4 bases from J; bases unmatched to any gene: 4. The germline V gene has CDR1 SGDLS and CDR2 YYNGEE. The CDR3 is 15 residues long. CDR3 in amino acids: CASSTQRGGTGELFF. CDR3 DNA sequence: TGTGCCAGCAGCACCCAGCGGGGGGGCACCGGGGAGCTGTTTTTT.

This chain uses TRBV12-3 or TRBV12-4 with TRBJ1-6; the match to TRBD1 covers 7 bases. The CDR3 runs to 16 residues. V shed 4 bases, J shed 9 bases, and the junction held 12 bases outside the gene matches. The CDR3 loop reads CASSSRGGLLVSPLHF. The CDR3 region has the DNA TGTGCCAGCAGTTCTAGAGGGGGCCTATTGGTTTCACCCCTCCACTTT.

This clonotype showed up just a few times. The chain joins TRBV10-3 to TRBJ2-2; the D gene is possibly TRBD1 (6 bases). V was trimmed by 6 bases and J by 5 bases, leaving 16 bases between them. Germline lookup yields CDR1 ENHRY and CDR2 SYGVKD. This CDR3 has 15 amino acids. The CDR3 DNA reads TGTGCCATCAGCGCAAACAGGGTTGTGACCGGGGAGCTGTTTTTT. Amino acids: CAISANRVVTGELFF.

The genes are TRBV7-8 and TRBJ2-1; 8 nucleotides line up with TRBD2. Losses at the gene ends were 0 bases for V and 8 bases for J; bases not matched to a gene: 9. CDR3 length: 16 residues. The V gene's germline CDR1 is SGHVS and CDR2 FQNEAQ. The CDR3: CASSLAGSGGRDEQFF. The CDR3 bases are TGTGCCAGCAGCTTAGCCGGGAGCGGGGGTAGGGATGAGCAGTTCTTC.

This clonotype was counted a few times. This chain connects TRBV27 to TRBJ1-1, with 9 bases fitting TRBD1. The ends lost 6 bases at V and 4 bases at J; junction bases unmatched: 6. CDR3 length: 14 amino acids. Germline CDR1 MNHEY, CDR2 SMNVEV (reference sequence). The CDR3, as DNA: TGTGCCAGCAGGGGACAGGGAGCGGGCACTGAAGCTTTCTTT. It encodes CASRGQGAGTEAFF.